This TCR beta chain comes out of a study of identical twins. Healthy Caucasian individuals made up all the donors. TCRdb recomputed calls from the 5' RACE reads with MiXCR, one row per CDR3 protein. The profile shows roughly 630,000 distinct CDR3 sequences, 7.1% of them singletons. These data also featured in a second study, about yellow fever vaccine responses in identical twins.

The sequenced sample was PBMCs. This clonotype originated in a young woman in good health.

CDR3 protein: CASSLRMSSATQGETQYF. CDR3 nucleotides: TGCGCCAGCAGCTTGCGGATGTCTAGCGCTACCCAGGGAGAGACCCAGTACTTC. The rearrangement links TRBV5-1 to TRBJ2-5; TRBD2 might be the D (6 bases). The CDR3 contains 18 residues. The germline V gene has CDR1 SGHRS and CDR2 YFSETQ. Trimming cost V 1 base and J 4 bases, with 23 bases left between them.